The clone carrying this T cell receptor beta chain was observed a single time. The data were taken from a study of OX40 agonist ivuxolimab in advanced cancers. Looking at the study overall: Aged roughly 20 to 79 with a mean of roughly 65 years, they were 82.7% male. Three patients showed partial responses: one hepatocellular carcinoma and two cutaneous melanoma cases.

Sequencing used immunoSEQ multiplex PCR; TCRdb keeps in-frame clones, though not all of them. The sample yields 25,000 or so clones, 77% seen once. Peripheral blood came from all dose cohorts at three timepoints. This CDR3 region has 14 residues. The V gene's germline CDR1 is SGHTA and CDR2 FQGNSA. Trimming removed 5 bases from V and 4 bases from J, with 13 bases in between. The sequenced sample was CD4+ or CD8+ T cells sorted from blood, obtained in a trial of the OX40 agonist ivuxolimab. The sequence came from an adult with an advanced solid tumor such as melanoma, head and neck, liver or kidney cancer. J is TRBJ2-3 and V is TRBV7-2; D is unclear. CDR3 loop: CASSPSPPADTQYF. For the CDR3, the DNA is TGTGCCAGCAGCCCTTCCCCCCCGGCAGATACGCAGTATTTT.